The 9 T cell receptor beta chains below were found in one sample sequenced in a study of molecular identifiers for immune sequencing clone quantification. Each CDR3 protein gets one entry after TCRdb re-called the PCR reads with MiXCR. The table lists about 300,000 distinct CDR3 sequences, around 21% of them singletons. The sample comprised naive CD8+ T cells from blood, with Jurkat cell RNA spiked in. Subset of the sample: FACS-sorted CD8+CD4-CCR7+CD45RA+ naive T cells. The receptors here all came from a human donor in good health. Some libraries in this study had Jurkat cell RNA spiked in.

This clonotype was found many times. The chain is built from TRBV2 and TRBJ2-3; the match to TRBD2 covers 9 bases. CDR1 is SNHLY, CDR2 FYNNEI, per germline. The junction had 6 bases not matched to a gene; V was cut back by 3 bases and J by 2 bases. CDR3 size: 16 residues. DNA for the CDR3: TGTGCCAGCAGTGAGTGGAGCGGGGGGTTCACAGATACGCAGTATTTT. This translates into CASSEWSGGFTDTQYF.

In its sample, this clonotype was seen a few times. This chain uses TRBV29-1 with TRBJ2-2; no reliable D call. CDR1 and CDR2 from the germline V gene are SQVTM and ANQGSEA. Trimming removed 4 bases from V and 3 bases from J, with 6 bases in between. This CDR3 contains 12 residues. The CDR3 loop is CSVGLYTGELFF. CDR3 nucleotide sequence: TGCAGCGTTGGCCTATACACCGGGGAGCTGTTTTTT.

This clonotype was recorded many times. The gene calls are TRBV24-1 and TRBJ2-6; TRBD1 matches at 7 bases. The CDR3 spans 18 residues. The germline V gene encodes CDR1 KGHDR and CDR2 SFDVKD. The ends lost 4 bases at V and 0 bases at J; junction bases unmatched: 8. The CDR3 is CATSDGQVPASGANVLTF. The CDR3 DNA follows: TGTGCCACCAGTGACGGACAGGTCCCGGCCTCTGGGGCCAACGTCCTGACTTTC.

The table lists this clonotype with many counts. This sequence joins TRBV25-1 and TRBJ2-2; 9 bases align to TRBD1. Losses at the gene ends were 10 bases for V and 6 bases for J; bases not matched to a gene: 3. The CDR3 has 12 amino acids. The germline V gene has CDR1 MGHDK and CDR2 SYGVNS. The CDR3 loop reads CATGQGAGELFF. CDR3 nucleotides: TGTGCCACGGGACAGGGAGCCGGGGAGCTGTTTTTT. The complete variable domain, with remaining parts taken from reference TRBV25-1 and TRBJ2-2, reads EADIYQTPRYLVIGTGKKITLECSQTMGHDKMYWYQQDPGMELHLIHYSYGVNSTEKGDLSSESTVSRIRTEHFPLTLESARPSHTSQYLCATGQGAGELFFGEGSRLTVL.

Turning to this clonotype: Possible read error: a much larger clone is one base away. The chain joins TRBV19 to TRBJ1-1; 7 nucleotides match TRBD1. This CDR3 is 13 amino acids long. Germline V gene sequence: CDR1 LNHDA, CDR2 SQIVND (reference sequence). The CDR3 reads CTSSFQGGTEAFF. The CDR3, as DNA: TGTACCAGTAGTTTTCAGGGGGGGACTGAAGCTTTCTTT. Variable domain in full (rest from reference TRBV19 and TRBJ1-1): DGGITQSPKYLFRKEGQNVTLSCEQNLNHDAMYWYRQDPGQGLRLIYYSQIVNDFQKGDIAEGYSVSREKKESFPLTVTSAQKNPTAFYLCTSSFQGGTEAFFGQGTRLTVV.

Ten or more counts support this clonotype. The chain employs TRBV6-2 or TRBV6-3 and TRBJ1-5, with a weak D call TRBD1 (6 bases). The CDR3 sequence is 14 residues long. Per germline, CDR1 MNHEY and CDR2 SVGEGT. V was pared by 5 bases and J by 4 bases, with 12 bases between. In DNA form, the CDR3 reads TGTGCCAGCAGTGCAACAGGGTGGAATCAGCCCCAGCATTTT. This translates into CASSATGWNQPQHF.

V and J are TRBV4-3 and TRBJ2-7; possible D gene TRBD2, 5 bases. This CDR3 has 16 amino acids. Germline CDR1 is LGHNA and CDR2 is YSLEER. V dropped 1 base and J dropped 0 bases, with 13 bases sitting between them. CDR3: CASSQVSGPSSYEQYF. The CDR3 nucleotides read TGCGCCAGCAGCCAAGTGAGCGGACCGAGCTCCTACGAGCAGTACTTC.

This clonotype appeared a single time. The junction departs from germline at one end; a sequencing error may be responsible. This rearrangement joins TRBV13 to TRBJ1-1, with a weak D call TRBD1 (6 bases). The germline gives CDR1 PRHDT, CDR2 FYEKMQ (reference sequence). CDR3 size: 14 residues. This CDR3 reads CAGSYSGAPTEAFF. CDR3 coding DNA: TGTGCCGGCAGCTACTCAGGGGCCCCCACTGAAGCTTTCTTT.

This clonotype was seen ten or more times. The chain has TRBV28 and TRBJ2-1, with a tentative D call TRBD2 (6 bases). Looked up from germline, CDR1 is MDHEN and CDR2 is SYDVKM. CDR3 size: 13 residues. The ends were cut back, 11 bases at V and 3 bases at J, with 14 bases in the middle. In DNA form, the CDR3 reads TGTGCCGTCTCCTCTAGCGTCTACAATGAGCAGTTCTTC. This gives the protein CAVSSSVYNEQFF.